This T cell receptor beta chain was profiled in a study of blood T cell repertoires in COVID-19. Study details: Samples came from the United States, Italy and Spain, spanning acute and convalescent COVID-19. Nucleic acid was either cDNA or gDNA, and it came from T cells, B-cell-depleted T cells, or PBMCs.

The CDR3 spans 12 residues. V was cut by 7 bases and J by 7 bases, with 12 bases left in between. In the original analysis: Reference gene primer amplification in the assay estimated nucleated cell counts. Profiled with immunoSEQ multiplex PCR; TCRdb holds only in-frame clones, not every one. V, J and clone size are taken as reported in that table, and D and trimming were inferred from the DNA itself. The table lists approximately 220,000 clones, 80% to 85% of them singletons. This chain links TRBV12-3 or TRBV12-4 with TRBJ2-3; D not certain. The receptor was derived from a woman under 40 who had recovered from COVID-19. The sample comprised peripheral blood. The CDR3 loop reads CASTHDSYTQYF. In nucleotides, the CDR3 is TGTGCCAGCACCCATGACTCTTATACGCAGTATTTT.